These 11 T cell receptor beta chains share one sample of origin, sequenced in a study of blood T cells in healthy people across ages. Through a sample-barcoded 5' primer and a J-beta primer mix, a second PCR was run for roughly 6 to 12 cycles. TCRdb re-derived calls from the 5' RACE reads in MiXCR, one entry per CDR3 protein. This sample has 600,000 to 850,000 distinct CDR3 sequences; roughly two fifths occur once, and the top ten carry 20% to 25%. Input material: blood. These receptors all come from a woman in her sixties in good health.

The J gene is TRBJ2-1, the V gene TRBV6-2 or TRBV6-3, with TRBD2 matching over 9 bases. This CDR3 region has 14 residues. After removal of 6 bases from V and 8 bases from J, the junction contained 8 bases not matched to a gene. The V gene's germline CDR1 is MNHEY and CDR2 SVGEGT. The CDR3: CASSPGTSRHEQFF. In nucleotides, the CDR3 is TGTGCCAGCAGCCCCGGGACTAGCCGTCATGAGCAGTTCTTC.

This clonotype showed up just a few times. The chain employs TRBV5-1 and TRBJ2-3; D might be TRBD1 (5 bases). V shed 4 bases and J shed 1 base, with 10 bases lying between them. CDR3 length: 14 residues. Germline CDR1 and CDR2: SGHRS and YFSETQ. The CDR3 DNA is TGCGCCAGCAGCCGTTCGACAGGCACAGATACGCAGTATTTT. Protein product: CASSRSTGTDTQYF.

For this clonotype: A far larger clone is one nucleotide away, so this likely arose from a read error. This chain links TRBV7-2 with TRBJ2-3; D gene unclear. Per germline, CDR1 SGHTA and CDR2 FQGNSA. The CDR3 has 12 amino acids. CDR3 in amino acids: CASSLVGDMQYF. The DNA of the CDR3 is TGTGCCAGCAGCTTAGTTGGAGATATGCAGTATTTT.

This clonotype was observed a few times. The V call is TRBV7-3, the J call TRBJ2-5; 8 bases map to TRBD2. The CDR3 has 15 residues. Trimming took 6 bases from V and 5 from J; bases not matched to a gene: 11. Germline lookup yields CDR1 SGHTA and CDR2 FQGTGA. The CDR3 nucleotides read TGTGCCAGCAGAAAAACCGGGACGGGAGGGGAGACCCAGTACTTC. Its translation is CASRKTGTGGETQYF.

The chain recombines TRBV20-1 with TRBJ2-7; possible D gene TRBD1, 5 bases. Near its end, the DNA agrees better with TRBJ2-4, so the J call may be wrong. Looked up from germline, CDR1 is DFQATT and CDR2 is SNEGSKA (reference sequence). CDR3 length: 14 amino acids. The CDR3 DNA reads TGCAGTGCTAGACAGAGCAAGGGGAAAAACATTCAGTACTTC. This encodes CSARQSKGKNIQYF.

This clonotype was seen ten or more times. This sequence joins TRBV7-9 and TRBJ1-2; 10 nucleotides match TRBD1. Per germline, CDR1 SEHNR and CDR2 FQNEAQ (reference sequence). The V gene end was trimmed by 3 bases and the J gene end by 8 bases; junction bases not matched to a gene: 9. The CDR3 runs to 15 residues. The CDR3: CASSFRDRGKSGYTF. The CDR3 DNA sequence: TGTGCCAGCAGCTTCCGGGACAGGGGAAAATCGGGCTACACCTTC.

This clonotype showed up just a few times. Possible read error: a much larger clone is one base away. The chain links TRBV10-3 to TRBJ2-5; the D gene is possibly TRBD1 (5 bases). The CDR3 contains 18 residues. Germline CDR1 is ENHRY and CDR2 is SYGVKD. CDR3 DNA sequence: TGTGCCATCAGTGAGGCGACGGCTATCGGGCAGGGCCAAGGGACCCAGTACTTC. Residues: CAISEATAIGQGQGTQYF.

V and J are TRBV5-6 and TRBJ2-1, with 13 bases matching TRBD2. After removal of 2 bases from V and 8 bases from J, the junction contained 4 bases not matched to a gene. CDR1 SGHDT and CDR2 YYEEEE come from the germline V gene. The CDR3 covers 15 residues. In nucleotides, the CDR3 is TGTGCCAGCAGCTTCGGACTAGCGGGAGTCTATGAGCAGTTCTTC. Protein product: CASSFGLAGVYEQFF.

This chain uses TRBV20-1 with TRBJ1-6; D is undetermined. V lost 5 bases and J lost 4, with 12 bases in between. In germline, CDR1 is DFQATT, CDR2 SNEGSKA (reference sequence). This CDR3 has 14 amino acids. The CDR3 spells CSASGSGYNSPLHF. The CDR3, as DNA: TGCAGTGCTTCGGGGAGCGGGTATAATTCACCCCTCCACTTT.

The CDR3 loop reads CASSQALSSGGNNEQFF. The CDR3 bases are TGTGCCAGCAGCCAAGCTTTGAGTAGCGGGGGTAACAATGAGCAGTTCTTC. This chain connects TRBV4-2 to TRBJ2-1; 9 positions agree with TRBD2. Germline CDR1 reads LGHNA; CDR2 reads YNFKEQ. Trimming removed 1 base from V and 5 bases from J; junction bases left unmatched: 9. The CDR3 is 17 amino acids.

V is TRBV6-5 and J is TRBJ2-2, with 9 bases that match TRBD1. The CDR3 contains 16 residues. The V gene end was trimmed by 6 bases and the J gene end by 4 bases; junction bases not matched to a gene: 9. The germline V gene encodes CDR1 MNHEY and CDR2 SVGAGI. CDR3 DNA: TGTGCCAGCAGGATAAGCTGGACAGGGGTCACCGGGGAGCTGTTTTTT. Amino acid sequence: CASRISWTGVTGELFF.